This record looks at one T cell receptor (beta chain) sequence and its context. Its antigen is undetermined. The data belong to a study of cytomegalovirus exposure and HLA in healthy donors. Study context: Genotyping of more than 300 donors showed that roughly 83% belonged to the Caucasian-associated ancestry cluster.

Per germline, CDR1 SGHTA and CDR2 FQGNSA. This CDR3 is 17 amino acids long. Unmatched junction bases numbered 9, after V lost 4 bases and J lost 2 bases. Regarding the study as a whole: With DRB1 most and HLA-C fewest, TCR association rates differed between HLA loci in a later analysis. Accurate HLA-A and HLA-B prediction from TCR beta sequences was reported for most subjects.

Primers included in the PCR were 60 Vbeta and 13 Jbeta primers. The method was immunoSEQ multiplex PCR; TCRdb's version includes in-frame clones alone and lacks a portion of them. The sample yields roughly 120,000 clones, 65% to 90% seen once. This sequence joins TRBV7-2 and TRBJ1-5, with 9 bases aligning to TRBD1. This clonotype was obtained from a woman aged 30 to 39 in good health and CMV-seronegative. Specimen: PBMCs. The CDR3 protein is CASSSRAWTGGNQPQHF. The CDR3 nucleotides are TGTGCCAGCAGCTCGCGGGCCTGGACAGGGGGCAATCAGCCCCAGCATTTT.